Given below is one TCR beta chain in context. Its antigen remains unknown. This sample stems from a study of cytomegalovirus exposure and HLA in healthy donors. Overall study context: Early released data comprised around 85 million unique TCRs from HLA-typed donors. Broader study findings: It was taken for granted in presence/absence analyses that sequencing depth across donors was roughly uniform. The likely explanation for a cluster of highly shared sequence variants was sequencing artifact.

The PCR employed 60 Vbeta primers together with 13 Jbeta primers. The protocol was immunoSEQ multiplex PCR, while the TCRdb copy is restricted to in-frame clones and leaves out a portion. Counted here are about 160,000 clones, about 86% occurring once; the ten biggest clones make up about 2%. Germline CDR1 and CDR2: LNHDA and SQIVND (reference sequence). The ends lost 6 bases at V and 9 bases at J; junction bases unmatched: 12. The CDR3 totals 14 residues. The clonotype comes from a woman aged 18 to 35 in good health and CMV-seronegative. The specimen was PBMCs. V is TRBV19 and J is TRBJ2-7; 9 bases agree with TRBD1. CDR3 sequence reads: CASSPSGTGLVQYF. The CDR3 bases are TGTGCCAGTAGCCCCTCCGGGACAGGGTTAGTGCAGTACTTC. The complete variable domain, with remaining parts taken from reference TRBV19 and TRBJ2-7, reads DGGITQSPKYLFRKEGQNVTLSCEQNLNHDAMYWYRQDPGQGLRLIYYSQIVNDFQKGDIAEGYSVSREKKESFPLTVTSAQKNPTAFYLCASSPSGTGLVQYFGPGTRLTVT.